This entry lists 21 T cell receptor beta chains sequenced from one sample in a study of T cells in Graves' hyperthyroidism and ophthalmopathy. RNA transcripts were the template for amplifying TCR beta CDR3 regions. The TCR CDR3 first-round RT-PCR relied on the HTBI primer set. One entry per CDR3 protein results from TCRdb running MiXCR on the multiplex PCR reads. Of approximately 400,000 distinct CDR3 sequences in the sample, around 14% were seen once. What was sequenced was blood. The source is a woman in her late teens or twenties with Graves' hyperthyroidism.

This sequence joins TRBV4-1 and TRBJ2-5; D call uncertain. Germline-derived CDR1 and CDR2 are MGHRA and YSYEKL. This CDR3 has 15 residues. Trimming removed 0 bases at V and 1 base at J, with 9 bases between. CDR3 bases: TGCGCCAGCAGCCAAGATCTGGCGTTCCAAGAGACCCAGTACTTC. It yields the protein CASSQDLAFQETQYF.

As concerns this clonotype: Possible read error: a much larger clone is one base away. The rearrangement links TRBV9 to TRBJ1-4; the D gene is possibly TRBD1 (5 bases). Germline assignment: CDR1 SGDLS and CDR2 YYNGEE. V was clipped by 3 bases and J by 8 bases, with 14 bases between them. The length of the CDR3 is 14 residues. CDR3 bases: TGTGCCAGCAGCGCCACGGGAGGGGACGAAAAACTGTTTTTT. Protein: CASSATGGDEKLFF.

This clonotype was seen only a few times. This rearrangement joins TRBV10-1 to TRBJ1-4; D remains ambiguous. The V and J ends lost 9 bases and 0 bases respectively, with 11 bases between them. Germline assignment: CDR1 WNHNN and CDR2 SYGVQD (reference sequence). This CDR3 is 14 amino acids long. CDR3 bases: TGCGCCAGTAGACATCCATCAACTAATGAAAAACTGTTTTTT. Its translation is CASRHPSTNEKLFF.

This clonotype was recorded many times. This chain connects TRBV7-3 to TRBJ2-1, with 7 bases lining up with TRBD2. This CDR3 has 16 residues. The ends lost 2 bases at V and 1 base at J; junction bases unmatched: 5. Germline V CDR1 and CDR2: SGHTA, FQGTGA. Here the CDR3 DNA reads TGTGCCAGCAGCTTAGGTCCTAGCGGTTCCTACAATGAGCAGTTCTTC. It specifies CASSLGPSGSYNEQFF.

The chain carries TRBV7-2 and TRBJ2-7, with 8 bases fitting TRBD2. This CDR3 region has 15 residues. In germline, CDR1 is SGHTA, CDR2 FQGNSA. Trimming at V came to 1 base and at J to 4 bases, leaving 6 bases not matched to a gene. The CDR3 DNA reads TGTGCCAGCAGCTTAGATAGCGGGGCCCCATACGAGCAGTACTTC. Protein sequence: CASSLDSGAPYEQYF.

This clonotype has just a few counts. This sequence joins TRBV29-1 and TRBJ2-7; 9 bases align to TRBD1. Trimming cost V 5 bases and J 0 bases; bases outside gene matches: 5. Looked up from germline, CDR1 is SQVTM and CDR2 is ANQGSEA. This CDR3 contains 14 residues. In DNA form, the CDR3 reads TGCAGCGTTCAGGACAGGGGAGGCTCCTACGAGCAGTACTTC. Translating it yields CSVQDRGGSYEQYF.

This clonotype was seen repeatedly, ten times or more. V is TRBV27 and J is TRBJ1-2, with D possibly matching TRBD1 (5 bases). The CDR3 is 14 amino acids. The germline V gene encodes CDR1 MNHEY and CDR2 SMNVEV (reference sequence). V shed 5 bases and J shed 5 bases, with 15 bases lying between them. CDR3 in DNA: TGTGCCAGCAGTGCCGACAGAGGGGTTTATGGCTACACCTTC. Residues: CASSADRGVYGYTF.

This clonotype was observed many times. The gene calls are TRBV7-9 and TRBJ2-7; tentatively, D is TRBD2 (5 bases). Looked up from germline, CDR1 is SEHNR and CDR2 is FQNEAQ (reference sequence). The CDR3 is 14 residues long. V was clipped by 7 bases and J by 5 bases, with 18 bases between them. For the CDR3, the DNA is TGTGCCAGCACCCCGACCGAGGGTGGCCACGAGCAGTACTTC. It is translated as CASTPTEGGHEQYF.

The chain uses TRBV5-1 and TRBJ1-4; a possible D gene is TRBD1 (5 bases). V was shortened by 4 bases and J by 8 bases, with 15 bases between the two germline ends. Germline V gene lookup returns CDR1 SGHRS and CDR2 YFSETQ. This CDR3 spans 14 amino acids. The CDR3: CASSDPGPGEKLFF. Here the CDR3 DNA reads TGCGCCAGCAGCGACCCGGGGCCGGGGGAAAAACTGTTTTTT.

This clonotype occurred many times. This chain uses TRBV18 with TRBJ1-2; no clear D. Germline CDR1 is KGHSH and CDR2 is LQKENI. The CDR3 is made up of 12 amino acids. The V gene lost 2 bases and the J gene lost 2 bases, with 3 bases spanning the gap. The CDR3 bases are TGTGCCAGCTCACCAAACAACTATGGCTACACCTTC. Translated, it gives CASSPNNYGYTF. Full variable domain (remainder filled in from reference TRBV18 and TRBJ1-2): NAGVMQNPRHLVRRRGQEARLRCSPMKGHSHVYWYRQLPEEGLKFMVYLQKENIIDESGMPKERFSAEFPKEGPSILRIQQVVRGDSAAYFCASSPNNYGYTFGSGTRLTVV.

This clonotype was picked up many times. The chain links TRBV7-3 to TRBJ2-2, with unresolved D. The germline CDR1 and CDR2 sequences are SGHTA and FQGTGA. The CDR3 has 15 amino acids. V was trimmed by 2 bases and J by 1 base, leaving 8 bases between them. This chain's CDR3 is CASSLYSGNTGELFF. DNA for the CDR3: TGTGCCAGCAGCTTATACTCTGGGAACACCGGGGAGCTGTTTTTT.

Only a few counts were recorded for this clonotype. The CDR3 DNA follows: TGTGCCAGCAGGGTAGCGGGAGTCAGGTACGAGCAGTACTTC. Its translation is CASRVAGVRYEQYF. The chain is built from TRBV28 and TRBJ2-7; 9 bases are shared with TRBD2. Germline V CDR1 and CDR2: MDHEN, SYDVKM. This CDR3 is 14 amino acids long. Trimming at V came to 6 bases and at J to 4 bases, leaving 7 bases not matched to a gene.

This clonotype has a count of ten or more. This chain links TRBV5-1 with TRBJ2-3; D is perhaps TRBD1 (6 bases). CDR1 is SGHRS and CDR2 is YFSETQ in the germline V gene. V was cut by 4 bases and J by 4 bases, with 10 bases left in between. The CDR3 consists of 13 residues. The CDR3 sequence: CASSLGTSDTQYF. The DNA for the CDR3 is TGCGCCAGCAGCCTCGGGACATCAGATACGCAGTATTTT.

This clonotype was picked up many times. The genes are TRBV29-1 and TRBJ2-5; TRBD2 matches 11 bases. The CDR3 spans 13 residues. The V gene end was trimmed by 6 bases and the J gene end by 3 bases; junction bases not matched to a gene: 3. The V gene's germline CDR1 is SQVTM and CDR2 ANQGSEA. Here the CDR3 DNA reads TGCAGCGTCTCGACTAGCGGGAAAGAGACCCAGTACTTC. Amino acids: CSVSTSGKETQYF.

The gene calls are TRBV9 and TRBJ1-2; unclear D gene. The CDR3 spans 14 residues. Germline V lookup: CDR1 SGDLS, CDR2 YYNGEE. The V and J ends lost 4 bases and 6 bases respectively, with 16 bases between them. CDR3 region: CASSPTHLGNGYTF. The CDR3 nucleotides are TGTGCCAGCAGCCCTACCCATTTAGGAAATGGCTACACCTTC.

This clonotype was counted only a few times. The V gene is TRBV7-2, the J gene TRBJ1-1; D is uncertain. Between the trimmed V and J ends, which lost 5 bases and 4 bases, there was a span of 14 bases. Germline CDR1 and CDR2: SGHTA and FQGNSA. The CDR3 length is 14 residues. CDR3 coding DNA: TGTGCCAGCAGCGTTCAAAGGTGGAGCACTGAAGCTTTCTTT. Translating it yields CASSVQRWSTEAFF.

In this sample, this clonotype turned up many times. The chain uses TRBV12-3 or TRBV12-4 and TRBJ1-5, with D tentatively TRBD1 (6 bases). The CDR3 contains 16 residues. With 6 bases removed from V and 0 bases from J, the gap between germline ends came to 15 bases. This CDR3 reads CASSWGHRYSNQPQHF. The CDR3 bases are TGTGCCAGCAGCTGGGGACATCGCTATAGCAATCAGCCCCAGCATTTT.

This clonotype was picked up many times. The rearrangement links TRBV18 to TRBJ1-1; a possible D gene is TRBD1 (5 bases). Trimming took 5 bases from V and 0 from J, leaving 10 bases between them. Germline CDR1 reads KGHSH; CDR2 reads LQKENI. This CDR3 has 14 residues. The CDR3 DNA sequence: TGTGCCAGCTCAGGTGGGGGAATGAACACTGAAGCTTTCTTT. Its protein is CASSGGGMNTEAFF.

The CDR3 bases are TGTGCCAGCAGCTGGGGGCAGGGGGCGCCGGACAATGAGCAGTTCTTC. Translated: CASSWGQGAPDNEQFF. The V gene is TRBV5-6, the J gene TRBJ2-1; TRBD1 aligns across 8 bases. Germline V gives CDR1 SGHDT, CDR2 YYEEEE. Trimming took 3 bases from V and 5 from J; bases not matched to a gene: 10. The CDR3 totals 16 residues.

This clonotype was counted at least ten times. The J gene is TRBJ1-2, the V gene TRBV11-2; no firm D call. The CDR3 covers 14 residues. The V end lost 9 bases, the J end lost 2 bases, and 16 bases lay between the germline ends. Germline assignment: CDR1 SGHAT and CDR2 FQNNGV. As DNA, the CDR3 is TGTGCCAGTGGAAGGGAGGGCTCCAACTATGGCTACACCTTC. Amino acid sequence: CASGREGSNYGYTF.

The rearrangement uses TRBV6-5 and TRBJ1-2, with TRBD1 matching over 7 bases. The CDR3 runs to 18 residues. CDR1 is MNHEY and CDR2 is SVGAGI in the germline V gene. V lost 2 bases, J lost 4 bases, and 16 bases stayed unmatched. CDR3 DNA sequence: TGTGCCAGCAGTTACGGGGCAGTCTGGGACAGCGAGCTCTATGGCTACACCTTC. Translating gives CASSYGAVWDSELYGYTF.